These T cell receptor beta chains were read from a single sample in a study of prognosis after radiotherapy for stage I lung cancer. Each CDR3 protein gets one entry after TCRdb re-called the multiplex PCR reads with MiXCR. Of tens of thousands of distinct CDR3 sequences listed, less than 45% are singletons. The input for sequencing was PBMCs, taken before or after stereotactic body radiation therapy (not recorded which). These receptors originate from a donor aged 50 or older with non-small cell lung cancer. Each CDR3 is given with its conserved first and last residue. The D gene is left open where the match is weak. A clone size is listed for some rows: how often the clone was seen (once, few, many), or a class if it is expanded.

d_gene,j_gene,abundance,v_gene,CDR3aa,CDR3nt
NA,TRBJ2-1,NA,TRBV12-5,CASGFQPVFWGVNEQFF,TGTGCTAGTGGTTTTCAACCGGTATTTTGGGGGGTCAATGAGCAGTTCTTC
TRBD1,TRBJ1-2,many,TRBV29-1,CSVLLSGTGGWYGYTF,TGCAGCGTACTTCTCTCCGGGACAGGGGGCTGGTATGGCTACACCTTC
NA,TRBJ1-4,many,TRBV30,CAWGSGLAGTNEKLFF,TGTGCCTGGGGCTCGGGGTTGGCGGGAACTAATGAAAAACTGTTTTTT
NA,TRBJ2-2,many,TRBV7-2,CASSLLQNTGELFF,TGTGCCAGCAGCTTATTACAGAACACCGGGGAGCTGTTTTTT
TRBD2,TRBJ2-7,many,TRBV20-1,CSASQAGVYEQYF,TGCAGTGCTAGTCAAGCGGGAGTTTACGAGCAGTACTTC
NA,TRBJ2-2,many,TRBV28,CASSLQIRELFF,TGTGCCAGCAGTTTGCAGATTCGGGAGCTGTTTTTT
TRBD2,TRBJ2-1,many,TRBV5-1,CASSGGTSGSEQFF,TGCGCCAGCAGCGGTGGGACTAGCGGGAGTGAGCAGTTCTTC
TRBD1,TRBJ2-3,many,TRBV7-2,CASSLAGQGVTDTQYF,TGTGCCAGCAGCTTAGCCGGACAGGGGGTCACAGATACGCAGTATTTT
NA,TRBJ2-7,many,TRBV27,CASSAPRWGGYEQYF,TGTGCCAGCAGTGCACCACGTTGGGGCGGATACGAGCAGTACTTC
TRBD1,TRBJ1-2,few,TRBV6-1,CASLQGNYGYTF,TGTGCCAGTTTACAGGGGAACTATGGCTACACCTTC
TRBD1,TRBJ1-5,many,TRBV6-1,CASSPDRGNQPQHF,TGTGCCAGCAGTCCGGACAGGGGAAATCAGCCCCAGCATTTT
TRBD1,TRBJ2-2,many,TRBV18,CASSPGQGVTGELFF,TGTGCCAGCTCACCGGGACAGGGAGTGACCGGGGAGCTGTTTTTT
TRBD1,TRBJ2-7,NA,TRBV6-1,CASRSVMGTGGDSYEQYF,TGTGCCAGCAGATCCGTCATGGGGACAGGCGGGGACTCCTACGAGCAGTACTTC
TRBD2,TRBJ2-5,many,TRBV18,CASSPRTSVEETQYF,TGTGCCAGCTCACCACGGACTAGCGTAGAAGAGACCCAGTACTTC
NA,TRBJ1-1,many,TRBV4-3,CASSQETLQNTEAFF,TGCGCCAGCAGCCAAGAGACACTGCAGAACACTGAAGCTTTCTTT
NA,TRBJ2-7,many,TRBV3-1,CASSQEGGEQYF,TGTGCCAGCAGCCAGGAAGGGGGCGAGCAGTACTTC
NA,TRBJ1-4,many,TRBV2,CASKNDRTREKLFF,TGTGCCAGCAAAAATGACAGGACGCGAGAAAAACTGTTTTTT
TRBD1,TRBJ2-3,many,TRBV30,CAWNPTGATDTQYF,TGTGCCTGGAATCCCACAGGGGCCACAGATACGCAGTATTTT
TRBD1,TRBJ2-1,many,TRBV20-1,CSVLGDRGTEQFF,TGCAGTGTACTTGGGGACAGGGGTACTGAGCAGTTCTTC
TRBD2,TRBJ2-1,many,TRBV4-1,CASSRALAGTGGEQFF,TGCGCCAGCAGCCGAGCCCTAGCGGGTACGGGGGGTGAGCAGTTCTTC
NA,TRBJ2-6,many,TRBV27,CASSRISSGANVLTF,TGTGCCAGCAGCCGGATTAGCTCTGGGGCCAACGTCCTGACTTTC
NA,TRBJ1-1,many,TRBV7-9,CASSLVRVNTEAFF,TGTGCCAGCAGCTTAGTTCGGGTGAACACTGAAGCTTTCTTT
NA,TRBJ2-1,many,TRBV6-1,CASSPQVDNEQFF,TGTGCCAGCAGCCCGCAGGTGGACAATGAGCAGTTCTTC
TRBD2,TRBJ2-3,many,TRBV7-2,CAIGARREGTDTQYF,TGTGCCATCGGCGCCCGGCGGGAGGGCACAGATACGCAGTATTTT
NA,TRBJ2-7,many,TRBV28,CASQGNSYEQYF,TGTGCCAGTCAGGGGAACTCCTACGAGCAGTACTTC
TRBD2,TRBJ2-1,NA,TRBV5-1,CASKPSGSHEQFF,TGCGCCAGCAAGCCTAGCGGGAGCCATGAGCAGTTCTTC
TRBD1,TRBJ2-1,many,TRBV7-9,CASSLTGGPYNEQFF,TGTGCCAGCAGCTTGACAGGGGGACCCTACAATGAGCAGTTCTTC
TRBD1,TRBJ1-1,many,TRBV6-1,CASSGHPGQGITEAFF,TGTGCCAGCAGTGGCCATCCGGGACAGGGTATAACTGAAGCTTTCTTT
NA,TRBJ2-1,NA,TRBV6-5,CASSWLVSSYNEQFF,TGTGCCAGCAGTTGGTTGGTGAGCTCCTACAATGAGCAGTTCTTC
TRBD2,TRBJ2-1,many,TRBV27,CASSLSQVFTSGGGGGYNEQFF,TGTGCCAGCAGTTTATCCCAAGTGTTTACTAGCGGCGGGGGGGGGGGTTACAATGAGCAGTTCTTC
NA,TRBJ2-3,NA,TRBV5-5,CASSLVTSRDTQYF,TGTGCCAGCAGCTTGGTTACTAGCAGGGATACGCAGTATTTT
TRBD1,TRBJ2-7,many,TRBV15,CATSPRMRTGGSGNEQYF,TGTGCCACCAGCCCGCGAATGAGGACAGGGGGGTCCGGGAACGAGCAGTACTTC
NA,TRBJ2-3,many,TRBV9,CASSSGNTDTQYF,TGTGCCAGCAGCTCCGGGAACACAGATACGCAGTATTTT
TRBD1,TRBJ1-3,many,TRBV12-3/TRBV12-4,CASSNYRGVGNTIYF,TGTGCCAGCAGCAACTACAGGGGGGTTGGAAACACCATATATTTT
TRBD1,TRBJ2-5,NA,TRBV7-2,CASSVDREETQYF,TGTGCCAGCAGCGTGGACAGGGAAGAGACCCAGTACTTC
TRBD1,TRBJ1-2,many,TRBV5-1,CASSYGQGVGYTF,TGCGCCAGCAGCTATGGACAGGGAGTTGGCTACACCTTC
NA,TRBJ1-2,many,TRBV28,CARKDSLGLFGYTF,TGTGCCAGAAAGGACAGCCTCGGGCTTTTTGGCTACACCTTC
NA,TRBJ2-7,many,TRBV6-1,CASSEGVNYEQYF,TGTGCCAGCAGTGAGGGAGTAAACTACGAGCAGTACTTC
NA,TRBJ2-7,many,TRBV13,CASSLGGGRDYEQYF,TGTGCCAGCAGCTTAGGAGGGGGGCGGGACTACGAGCAGTACTTC
NA,TRBJ2-1,many,TRBV3-1,CASSQGGGTSEQFF,TGTGCCAGCAGCCAAGGGGGCGGGACATCCGAGCAGTTCTTC
NA,TRBJ1-2,many,TRBV5-1,CASSSAGQGVGYTF,TGCGCCAGCAGCTCGGCCGGGCAGGGCGTTGGCTACACCTTC
NA,TRBJ1-2,many,TRBV28,CASSPGGSANYGYTF,TGTGCCAGCAGTCCAGGTGGATCCGCAAACTATGGCTACACCTTC
TRBD1,TRBJ2-1,many,TRBV5-1,CASSGQGAIYNEQFF,TGCGCCAGCAGCGGACAGGGGGCGATCTACAATGAGCAGTTCTTC
NA,TRBJ1-5,many,TRBV7-2,CASSFSSQPQHF,TGTGCCAGCAGCTTCTCATCTCAGCCCCAGCATTTT
NA,TRBJ1-2,many,TRBV20-1,CSARGAVGRGPDDGYTF,TGCAGTGCTAGAGGGGCGGTTGGGAGGGGCCCTGATGATGGCTACACCTTC
TRBD1,TRBJ1-2,many,TRBV12-3/TRBV12-4,CARVRDRVLSLDYGYTF,TGTGCCAGGGTTCGGGACAGGGTATTATCCCTAGACTATGGCTACACCTTC
NA,TRBJ2-5,many,TRBV14,CASSAWGSSETQYF,TGTGCCAGCAGCGCATGGGGCAGTTCGGAGACCCAGTACTTC
NA,TRBJ2-3,many,TRBV20-1,CSARPGGRAPGADTQYF,TGCAGTGCTAGGCCTGGGGGTCGAGCCCCCGGGGCAGATACGCAGTATTTT
NA,TRBJ1-1,medium-sized,TRBV24-1,CATSDPGTRAEAFF,TGTGCCACCAGTGACCCCGGGACTAGGGCTGAAGCTTTCTTT
NA,TRBJ2-1,many,TRBV7-2,CASSLGGGGGSYNEQFF,TGTGCCAGCAGCTTGGGGGGGGGAGGGGGCTCCTACAATGAGCAGTTCTTC
TRBD2,TRBJ2-5,many,TRBV3-1,CASSGGTRREETQYF,TGTGCCAGCAGTGGCGGGACTAGGAGGGAAGAGACCCAGTACTTC